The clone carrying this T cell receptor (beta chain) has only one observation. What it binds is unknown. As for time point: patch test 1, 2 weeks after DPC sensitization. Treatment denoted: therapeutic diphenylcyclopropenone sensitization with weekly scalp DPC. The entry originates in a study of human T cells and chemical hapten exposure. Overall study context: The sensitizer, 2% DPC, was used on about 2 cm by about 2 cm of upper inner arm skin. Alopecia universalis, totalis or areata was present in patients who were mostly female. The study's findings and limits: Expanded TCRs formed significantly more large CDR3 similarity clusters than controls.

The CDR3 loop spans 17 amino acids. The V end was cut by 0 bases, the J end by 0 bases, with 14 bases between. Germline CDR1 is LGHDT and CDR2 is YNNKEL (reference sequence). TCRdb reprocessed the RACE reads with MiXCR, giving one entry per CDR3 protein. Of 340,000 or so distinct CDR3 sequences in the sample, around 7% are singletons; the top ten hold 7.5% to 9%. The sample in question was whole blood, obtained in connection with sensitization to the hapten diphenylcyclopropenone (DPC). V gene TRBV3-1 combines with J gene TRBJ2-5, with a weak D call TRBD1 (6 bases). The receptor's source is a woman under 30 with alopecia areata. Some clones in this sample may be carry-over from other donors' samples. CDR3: CASSQDISRGNQETQYF. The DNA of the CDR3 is TGTGCCAGCAGCCAAGACATTTCCAGGGGCAACCAAGAGACCCAGTACTTC.